This TCR beta chain was sequenced for a study of spatial heterogeneity in lung cancer. Study-wide points: Tumor mutation count correlated with how many alpha and beta TCRs expanded intratumorally.

V lost 0 bases, J lost 6 bases, and 9 bases lay in between. CDR1 KGHSH and CDR2 LQKENI come from the germline V gene. The CDR3 extends over 14 amino acids. TCRdb passed the 5' RACE reads through MiXCR, listing each CDR3 protein once. The top ten clones hold roughly 20% of a sample with around 100,000 distinct CDR3 sequences, 3.5% to 5% of them seen once. The time point here: sample taken at primary tumor resection. This clonotype was recorded many times. Antigen specificity is unknown. Sequences were derived from lung tumor tissue, sampled at surgery. The receptor was isolated from a male donor with early-stage non-small cell lung cancer. V and J are TRBV18 and TRBJ1-3; D is unresolved. CDR3 residues: CASSPPSRTNTIYF. The DNA of the CDR3 is TGTGCCAGCTCACCACCGAGTCGCACAAACACCATATATTTT.